This TCR beta chain was recorded in a study of shared clonotypes between healthy human individuals. Sequencing was performed with immunoSEQ multiplex PCR; in TCRdb, only in-frame clones are kept and a portion is missing. Of approximately 1.9 million clones in the sample, roughly 93% were seen once. The study, taken as a whole, reports: Naive CD4 clonotype sharing across several donors was about 5%. The donor pool, a small one, limited the genetic and exposure-history diversity represented.

On this clone itself: Its antigen is not identified.

Positively selected for CCR7, the CD45RO-negative cells used as naive CD8 cells excluded terminally differentiated effector memory CD45RA+ cells. There are 12 residues in the CDR3. The V and J ends lost 8 bases and 3 bases respectively, with 10 bases between them. The germline gives CDR1 SEHNR, CDR2 FQNEAQ (reference sequence). The clonotype was recovered from a man younger than 35 in good health. Some clones in this sample may be carry-over from other donors' samples. V is TRBV7-9 and J is TRBJ1-1; the D is unclear. Input material: naive CD8+ T cells from PBMCs. The CDR3 loop reads CASGWSDTEAFF. The CDR3 region has the DNA TGTGCCAGCGGTTGGTCGGACACTGAAGCTTTCTTT.